The clone carrying this T cell receptor beta chain was observed a handful of times. Its antigen is currently unknown. The sample originates from a study of T cell repertoires in cytomegalovirus infection. For the study at large: A matching HLA type, together with CMV infection, was signaled by public TCR beta signatures. Study-wide findings and caveats: In two of eight donors, the top clonotype was HLA-C-restricted CMV-specific. Using cumulative public TCR beta family frequency, the authors identified those who carried CMV together with the relevant HLA.

In TCRdb, the reads were re-called with MiXCR into one record per CDR3 protein. The table includes a few hundred thousand distinct CDR3 sequences, roughly 15% detected once. The sequenced sample was PBMCs. The TCR sequence derives from a human donor in good health (CMV status not recorded). Some clones in this sample may be carry-over from other donors' samples.

The CDR3 region is CASSRESEKLFF. The CDR3 DNA is TGTGCCAGCAGCCGGGAGAGTGAAAAACTGTTTTTT. The chain couples TRBV7-9 to TRBJ1-4; D ambiguous. Germline CDR1 and CDR2: SEHNR and FQNEAQ (reference sequence). V lost 5 bases and J lost 7, with 8 bases in between. The CDR3 sequence is 12 residues long.